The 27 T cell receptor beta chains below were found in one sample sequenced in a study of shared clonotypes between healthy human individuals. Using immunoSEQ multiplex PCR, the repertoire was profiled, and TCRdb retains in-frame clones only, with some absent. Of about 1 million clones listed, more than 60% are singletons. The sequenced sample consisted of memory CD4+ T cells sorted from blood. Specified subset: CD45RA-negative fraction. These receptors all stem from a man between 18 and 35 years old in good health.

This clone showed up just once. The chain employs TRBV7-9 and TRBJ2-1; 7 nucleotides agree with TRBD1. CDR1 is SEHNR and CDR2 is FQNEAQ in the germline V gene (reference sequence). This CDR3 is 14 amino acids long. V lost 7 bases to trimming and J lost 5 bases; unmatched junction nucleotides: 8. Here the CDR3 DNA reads TGTGCCAGCATGGACCGGGACAGTAACAATGAGCAGTTCTTC. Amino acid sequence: CASMDRDSNNEQFF.

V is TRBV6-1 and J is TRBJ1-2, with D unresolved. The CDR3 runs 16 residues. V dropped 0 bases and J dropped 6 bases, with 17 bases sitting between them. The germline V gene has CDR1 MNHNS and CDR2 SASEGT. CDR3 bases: TGTGCCAGCAGTGAAGCGAGTTACATCCGATATAATGGCTACACCTTC. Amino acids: CASSEASYIRYNGYTF.

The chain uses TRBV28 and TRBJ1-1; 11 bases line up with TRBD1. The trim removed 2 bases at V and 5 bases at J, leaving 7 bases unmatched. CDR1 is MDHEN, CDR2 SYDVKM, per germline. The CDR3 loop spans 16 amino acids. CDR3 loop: CASSLGPGQGGTEAFF. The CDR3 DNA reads TGTGCCAGCAGTTTAGGTCCGGGACAGGGGGGAACTGAAGCTTTCTTT.

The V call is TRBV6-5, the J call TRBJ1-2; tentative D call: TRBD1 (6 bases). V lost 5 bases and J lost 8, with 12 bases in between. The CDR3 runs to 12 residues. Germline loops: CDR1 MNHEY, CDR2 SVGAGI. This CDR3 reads CASSTGYWGYTF. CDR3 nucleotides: TGTGCCAGCAGTACAGGGTATTGGGGCTACACCTTC.

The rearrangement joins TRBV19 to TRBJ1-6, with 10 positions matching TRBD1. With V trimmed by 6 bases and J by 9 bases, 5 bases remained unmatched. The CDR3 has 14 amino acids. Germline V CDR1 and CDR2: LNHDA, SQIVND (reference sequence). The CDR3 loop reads CASSETGGSSPLHF. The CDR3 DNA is TGTGCCAGTAGCGAGACAGGGGGCAGTTCACCCCTCCACTTT.

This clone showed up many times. The CDR3 sequence is CASSDSGQGGYTF. CDR3 DNA: TGTGCCAGCAGTGACTCGGGCCAAGGCGGCTACACCTTC. The V call is TRBV6-4, the J call TRBJ1-2; no definite D call. The germline V gene encodes CDR1 MRHNA and CDR2 SNTAGT. V lost 0 bases, J lost 8 bases, and 10 bases lay in between. The CDR3 covers 13 residues.

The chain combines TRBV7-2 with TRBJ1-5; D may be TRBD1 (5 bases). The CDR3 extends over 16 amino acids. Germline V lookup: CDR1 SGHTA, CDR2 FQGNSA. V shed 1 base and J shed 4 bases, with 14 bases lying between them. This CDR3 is CASSLGDPGLNQPQHF. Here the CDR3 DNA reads TGTGCCAGCAGCTTAGGGGACCCCGGGCTGAATCAGCCCCAGCATTTT.

CDR3 sequence reads: CASSSPRVLEAFF. The DNA for the CDR3 is TGTGCCAGCAGTTCGCCCCGGGTGTTAGAAGCTTTCTTT. The gene calls are TRBV11-2 and TRBJ1-1; D ambiguous. The length of the CDR3 is 13 residues. Germline-derived CDR1 and CDR2 are SGHAT and FQNNGV. The V end lost 6 bases, the J end lost 8 bases, and 16 bases lay between the germline ends.

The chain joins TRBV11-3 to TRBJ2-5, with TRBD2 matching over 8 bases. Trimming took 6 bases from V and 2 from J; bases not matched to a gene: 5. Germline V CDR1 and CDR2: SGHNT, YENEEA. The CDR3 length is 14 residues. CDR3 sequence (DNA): TGTGCCAGCAGTAAGGCTAGCGGGCAAGAGACCCAGTACTTC. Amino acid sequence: CASSKASGQETQYF.

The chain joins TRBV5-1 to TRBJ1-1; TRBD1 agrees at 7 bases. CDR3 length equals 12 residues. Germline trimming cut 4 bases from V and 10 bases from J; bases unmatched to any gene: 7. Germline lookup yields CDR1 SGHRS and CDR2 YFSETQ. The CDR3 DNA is TGCGCCAGCAGCACTGACAGGGTGAGAGCTTTCTTT. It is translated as CASSTDRVRAFF.

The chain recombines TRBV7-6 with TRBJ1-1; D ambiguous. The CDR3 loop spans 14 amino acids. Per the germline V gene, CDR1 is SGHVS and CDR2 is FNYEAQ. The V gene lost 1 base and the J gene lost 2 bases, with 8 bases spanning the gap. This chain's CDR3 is CASSLDQLNTEAFF. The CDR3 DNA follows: TGTGCCAGCAGCTTAGATCAGCTAAACACTGAAGCTTTCTTT.

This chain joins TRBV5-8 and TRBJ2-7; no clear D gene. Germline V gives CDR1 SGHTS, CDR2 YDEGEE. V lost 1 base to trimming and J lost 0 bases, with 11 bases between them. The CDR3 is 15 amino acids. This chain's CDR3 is CASSLMVKSSYEQYF. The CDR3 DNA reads TGTGCCAGCAGCTTGATGGTCAAGAGCTCCTACGAGCAGTACTTC. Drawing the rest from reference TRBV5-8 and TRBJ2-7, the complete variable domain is EAGVTQSPTHLIKTRGQQATLRCSPISGHTSVYWYQQALGLGLQFLLWYDEGEERNRGNFPPRFSGRQFPNYSSELNVNALELEDSALYLCASSLMVKSSYEQYFGPGTRLTVT.

DNA of the CDR3: TGTGCCAGCAGCCTTGACGGATCAGGTGGCTACACCTTC. Amino acid sequence: CASSLDGSGGYTF. The chain recombines TRBV7-8 with TRBJ1-2; D gene ambiguous. V shed 5 bases and J shed 7 bases, with 14 bases lying between them. Germline-derived CDR1 and CDR2 are SGHVS and FQNEAQ. The CDR3 is made up of 13 amino acids.

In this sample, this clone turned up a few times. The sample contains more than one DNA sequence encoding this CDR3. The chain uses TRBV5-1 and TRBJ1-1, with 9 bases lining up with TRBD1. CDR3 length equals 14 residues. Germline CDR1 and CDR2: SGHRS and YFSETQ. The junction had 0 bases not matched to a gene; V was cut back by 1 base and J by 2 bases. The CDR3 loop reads CASSLTGGNTEAFF. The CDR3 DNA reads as TGCGCCAGCAGCTTGACAGGGGGCAACACTGAAGCTTTCTTT.

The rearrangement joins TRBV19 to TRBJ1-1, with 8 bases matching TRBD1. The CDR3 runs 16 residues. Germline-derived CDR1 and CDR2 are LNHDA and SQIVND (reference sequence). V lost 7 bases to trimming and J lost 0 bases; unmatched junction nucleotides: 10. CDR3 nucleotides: TGTGCCAGTAAAACCCAGGGGGCAATTATGAACACTGAAGCTTTCTTT. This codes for CASKTQGAIMNTEAFF.

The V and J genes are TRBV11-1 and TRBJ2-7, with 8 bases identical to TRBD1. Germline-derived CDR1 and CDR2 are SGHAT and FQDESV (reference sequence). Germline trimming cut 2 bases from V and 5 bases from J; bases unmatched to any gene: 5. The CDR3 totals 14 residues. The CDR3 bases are TGTGCCAGCAGCTTATGGGACAGGCCCGACGAGCAGTACTTC. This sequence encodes CASSLWDRPDEQYF.

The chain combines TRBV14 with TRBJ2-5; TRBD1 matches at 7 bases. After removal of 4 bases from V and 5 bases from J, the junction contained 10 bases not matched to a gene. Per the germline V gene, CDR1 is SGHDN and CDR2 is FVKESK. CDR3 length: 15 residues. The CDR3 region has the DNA TGTGCCAGCAGCCCCCAGACAGGGAAGAAGGAGACCCAGTACTTC. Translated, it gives CASSPQTGKKETQYF.

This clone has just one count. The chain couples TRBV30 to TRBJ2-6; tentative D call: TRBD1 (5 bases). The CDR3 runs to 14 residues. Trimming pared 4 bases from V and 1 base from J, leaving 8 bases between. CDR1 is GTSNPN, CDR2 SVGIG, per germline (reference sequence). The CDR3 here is CAWKGSSGANVLTF. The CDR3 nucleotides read TGTGCCTGGAAGGGGTCTTCTGGGGCCAACGTCCTGACTTTC.

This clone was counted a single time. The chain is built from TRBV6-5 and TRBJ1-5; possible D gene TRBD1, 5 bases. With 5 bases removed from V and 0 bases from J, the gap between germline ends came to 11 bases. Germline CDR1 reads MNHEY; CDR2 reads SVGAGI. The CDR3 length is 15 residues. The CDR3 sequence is CASSMTVDSNQPQHF. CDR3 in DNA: TGTGCCAGCAGTATGACAGTCGATAGCAATCAGCCCCAGCATTTT.

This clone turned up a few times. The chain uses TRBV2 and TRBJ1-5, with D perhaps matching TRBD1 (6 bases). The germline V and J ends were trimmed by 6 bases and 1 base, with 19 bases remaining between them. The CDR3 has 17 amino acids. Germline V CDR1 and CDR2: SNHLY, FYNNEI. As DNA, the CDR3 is TGTGCCAGCAGCCCGACAGGTTTGGGGTGGAGCAATCAGCCCCAGCATTTT. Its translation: CASSPTGLGWSNQPQHF.

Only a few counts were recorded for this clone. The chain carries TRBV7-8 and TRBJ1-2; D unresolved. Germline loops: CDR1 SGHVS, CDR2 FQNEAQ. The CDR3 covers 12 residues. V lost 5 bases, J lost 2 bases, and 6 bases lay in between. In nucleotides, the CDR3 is TGTGCCAGCAGCCCGGTCAACTATGGCTACACCTTC. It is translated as CASSPVNYGYTF.

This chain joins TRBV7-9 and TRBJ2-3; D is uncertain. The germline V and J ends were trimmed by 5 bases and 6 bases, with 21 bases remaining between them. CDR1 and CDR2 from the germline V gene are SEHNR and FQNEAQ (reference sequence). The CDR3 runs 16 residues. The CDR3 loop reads CASSLEWLEARDTQYF. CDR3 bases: TGTGCCAGCAGCCTAGAGTGGCTAGAAGCCAGGGATACGCAGTATTTT.

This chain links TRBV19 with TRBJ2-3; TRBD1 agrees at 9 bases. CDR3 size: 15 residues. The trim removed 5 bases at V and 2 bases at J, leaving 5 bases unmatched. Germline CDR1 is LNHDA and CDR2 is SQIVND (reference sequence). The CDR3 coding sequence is TGTGCCAGTAGTCCACAGGGGGCCCCCACAGATACGCAGTATTTT. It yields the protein CASSPQGAPTDTQYF.

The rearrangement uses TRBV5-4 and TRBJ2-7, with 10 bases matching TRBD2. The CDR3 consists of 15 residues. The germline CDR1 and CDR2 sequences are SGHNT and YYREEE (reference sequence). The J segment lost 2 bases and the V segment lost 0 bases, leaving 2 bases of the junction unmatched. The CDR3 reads CASSLDLAGAYEQYF. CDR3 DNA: TGTGCCAGCAGCTTGGACCTAGCGGGGGCCTACGAGCAGTACTTC.

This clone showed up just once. The CDR3 sequence is CASSRGLQPQHF. The CDR3 DNA follows: TGTGCCAGCAGTCGAGGGCTTCAGCCCCAGCATTTT. The chain couples TRBV6-6 to TRBJ1-5; D is uncertain. Germline CDR1 MNHNY, CDR2 SVGAGI (reference sequence). V shed 5 bases and J shed 6 bases, with 8 bases lying between them. The CDR3 covers 12 residues.

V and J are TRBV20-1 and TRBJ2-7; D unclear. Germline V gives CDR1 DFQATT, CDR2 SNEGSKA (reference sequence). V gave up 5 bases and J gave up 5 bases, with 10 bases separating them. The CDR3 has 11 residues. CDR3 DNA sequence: TGCAGTGCTGCCCCCAGCAACGAGCAGTACTTC. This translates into CSAAPSNEQYF.

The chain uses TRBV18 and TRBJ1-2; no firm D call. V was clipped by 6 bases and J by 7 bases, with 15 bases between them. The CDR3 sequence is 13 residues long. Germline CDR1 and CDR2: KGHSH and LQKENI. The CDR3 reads CASSPSFLFGYTF. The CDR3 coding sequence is TGTGCCAGCTCCCCGTCTTTTTTGTTTGGCTACACCTTC. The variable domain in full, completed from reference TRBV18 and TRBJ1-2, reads NAGVMQNPRHLVRRRGQEARLRCSPMKGHSHVYWYRQLPEEGLKFMVYLQKENIIDESGMPKERFSAEFPKEGPSILRIQQVVRGDSAAYFCASSPSFLFGYTFGSGTRLTVV.